This T cell receptor beta chain is from a study of blood T cell repertoires in COVID-19. Sequenced by immunoSEQ multiplex PCR; TCRdb stores in-frame clones only, minus some. This table has about 200,000 clones, roughly 82% appearing once. The CDR3 extends over 13 amino acids. V lost 3 bases, J lost 3 bases, and 6 bases lay in between. From germline, CDR1 is MNHNS and CDR2 SASEGT. Material: PBMCs or T cells enriched from blood (not recorded which). The receptor was isolated from a man aged 40-49 years with acute COVID-19. V usage is TRBV6-1 and J usage is TRBJ1-3; D not certain. CDR3 sequence reads: CASSEGFGNTIYF. CDR3 DNA sequence: TGTGCCAGCAGTGAGGGCTTTGGAAACACCATATATTTT.